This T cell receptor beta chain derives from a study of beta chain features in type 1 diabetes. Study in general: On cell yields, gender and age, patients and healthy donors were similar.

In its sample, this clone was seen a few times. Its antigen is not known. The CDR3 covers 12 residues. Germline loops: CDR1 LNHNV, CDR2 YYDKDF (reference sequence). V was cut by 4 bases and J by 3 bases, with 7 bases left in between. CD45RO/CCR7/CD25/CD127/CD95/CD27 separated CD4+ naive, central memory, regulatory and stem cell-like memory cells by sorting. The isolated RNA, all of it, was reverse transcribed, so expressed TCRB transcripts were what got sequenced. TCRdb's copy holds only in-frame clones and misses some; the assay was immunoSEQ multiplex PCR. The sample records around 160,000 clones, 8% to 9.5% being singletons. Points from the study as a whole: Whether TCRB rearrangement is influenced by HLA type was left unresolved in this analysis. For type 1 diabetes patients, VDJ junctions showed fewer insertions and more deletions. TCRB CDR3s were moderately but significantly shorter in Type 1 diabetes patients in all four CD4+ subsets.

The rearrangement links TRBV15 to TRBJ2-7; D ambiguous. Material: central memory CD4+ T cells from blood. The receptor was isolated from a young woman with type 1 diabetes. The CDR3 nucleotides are TGTGCCACCAGCACAGACCGCTACGAGCAGTACTTC. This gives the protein CATSTDRYEQYF.